Below, one TCR beta chain is given with its context. This sample is part of a study of technical replicates of blood from a handful of donors. The repertoire was sequenced with immunoSEQ multiplex PCR; TCRdb's copy has only in-frame clones and lacks some. Of around 68,000 clones listed, roughly 97% are singletons. Per germline, CDR1 MNHEY and CDR2 SVGAGI. V was clipped by 6 bases and J by 4 bases; unmatched bases: 5. CDR3 size: 13 residues. This clonotype was obtained from a human donor in good health. The chain combines TRBV6-5 with TRBJ1-2; 7 bases are shared with TRBD1. The sequenced sample consisted of T cells isolated from PBMCs. The CDR3 nucleotides read TGTGCCAGCAGATCCGGGACAGTCTATGGCTACACCTTC. This codes for CASRSGTVYGYTF.